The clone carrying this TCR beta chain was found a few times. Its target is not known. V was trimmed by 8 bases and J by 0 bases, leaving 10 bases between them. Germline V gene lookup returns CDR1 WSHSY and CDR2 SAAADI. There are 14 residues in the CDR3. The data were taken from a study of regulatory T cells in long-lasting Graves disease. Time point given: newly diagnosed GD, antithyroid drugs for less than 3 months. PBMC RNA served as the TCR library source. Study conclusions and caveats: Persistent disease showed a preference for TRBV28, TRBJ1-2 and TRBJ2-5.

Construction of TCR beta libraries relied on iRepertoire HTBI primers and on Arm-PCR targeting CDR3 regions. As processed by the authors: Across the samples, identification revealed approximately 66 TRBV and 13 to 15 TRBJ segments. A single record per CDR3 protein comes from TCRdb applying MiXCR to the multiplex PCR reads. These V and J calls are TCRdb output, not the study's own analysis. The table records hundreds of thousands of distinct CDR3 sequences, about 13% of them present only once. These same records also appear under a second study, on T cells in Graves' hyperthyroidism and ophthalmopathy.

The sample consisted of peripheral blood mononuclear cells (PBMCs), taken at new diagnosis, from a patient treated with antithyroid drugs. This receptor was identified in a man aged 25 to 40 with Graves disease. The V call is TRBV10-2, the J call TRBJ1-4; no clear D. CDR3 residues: CASRRGATNEKLFF. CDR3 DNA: TGCGCCAGCCGGCGGGGAGCAACTAATGAAAAACTGTTTTTT.